This is a list of T cell receptor beta chains from one sample in a study of CD8+ T cells in alopecia areata. Generated by immunoSEQ multiplex PCR, the TCRdb table keeps only in-frame clones and is missing some. The data show over 15,000 clones, 60% to 80% seen once. Sequenced material: skin, taken at week 0. The receptors were gathered from a human donor with alopecia areata. Both conserved end residues are part of each CDR3. The order of the fields is J gene, V gene, clone size, D gene, CDR3 DNA, CDR3 protein. A D gene is named only where the DNA matches it firmly. Only some rows state a clone size, as once, few, many or a class for expanded clones.

>TRBJ1-1|TRBV5-1|few|-
TGCGCCAGCAGCTTGGCCAGGGGAGGAGCGAACACTGAAGCTTTCTTT
CASSLARGGANTEAFF
>TRBJ2-1|TRBV20-1|-|TRBD1
TGCAGTGCTAGAGAGGGGACAGGGGAGTTCTTC
CSAREGTGEFF
>TRBJ2-1|TRBV7-2|few|-
TGTGCCAGCAGCACCCAGTCGGAGTACAATGAGCAGTTCTTC
CASSTQSEYNEQFF
>TRBJ2-3|TRBV11-2|few|TRBD2
TGTGCCAGCAGCCGCCGGGCTAGCGGGGGGAGCACAGATACGCAGTATTTT
CASSRRASGGSTDTQYF
>TRBJ1-1|TRBV6-6|-|-
TGTGCCAGCAGTTACAGAGGGAAGAACACTGAAGCTTTCTTT
CASSYRGKNTEAFF
>TRBJ2-3|TRBV7-8|-|-
TGTGCCAGCAGCTTATTTTCCGAGGATACGCAGTATTTT
CASSLFSEDTQYF
>TRBJ2-7|TRBV7-2|few|-
TGTGCCAGCGGTGCCGGGACGGTCTCCTACGAGCAGTACTTC
CASGAGTVSYEQYF
>TRBJ1-6|TRBV11-2|-|-
TGTGCCAGCAGCTTAGGCTATGCACCCAATTCACCCCTCCACTTT
CASSLGYAPNSPLHF
>TRBJ1-5|TRBV6-5|-|-
TGTGCCAGCAGCCCCGGGGGTCGGAATCAGCCCCAGCATTTT
CASSPGGRNQPQHF
>TRBJ1-2|TRBV6-5|-|TRBD1
TGTGCCAGCAGCCAGGGGGGCCACAACTATGGCTACACCTTC
CASSQGGHNYGYTF
>TRBJ2-3|TRBV7-2|few|-
TGTGCCAGCAGCTTAGCAACCTTCACAGATACGCAGTATTTT
CASSLATFTDTQYF
>TRBJ2-3|TRBV7-2|-|TRBD2
TGTGCCAGCAGCCCAATATCACTAGCGGCCCTCACAGATACGCAGTATTTT
CASSPISLAALTDTQYF
>TRBJ2-5|TRBV13|-|TRBD1
TGTGCCAGCAGCTCCAGCCCGACAGGGAACGGAGAGCAGTACTTC
CASSSSPTGNGEQYF
>TRBJ2-7|TRBV30|few|TRBD1
TGTGCCTGGAGGGGACAGCCCTCGGGCGAGCAGTACTTC
CAWRGQPSGEQYF
>TRBJ1-5|TRBV7-2|-|-
TGTGCCAGCAGCCCAGGCGGTCCCAATCAGCCCCAGCATTTT
CASSPGGPNQPQHF
>TRBJ1-1|TRBV7-8|-|TRBD1
TGTGCCAGCAGCCGACCGGCGGGACAGGGGGGAAAAACTGAAGCTTTCTTT
CASSRPAGQGGKTEAFF
>TRBJ1-6|TRBV4-3|-|-
TGCGCCAGCAGACGAGTAAACGATTCACCCCTCCACTTT
CASRRVNDSPLHF
>TRBJ2-7|TRBV28|-|-
TGTGCCAGCAGTTTCGCGGGGGCTCACTACGAGCAGTACTTC
CASSFAGAHYEQYF
>TRBJ1-1|TRBV7-2|few|-
TGTGCCAGCAGCTTAGAGGTTTCAGCTAATGAAGCTTTCTTT
CASSLEVSANEAFF
>TRBJ2-3|TRBV7-2|-|-
TGTGCCAGCAGTTCGCGATCCGGGAGCACAGATACGCAGTATTTT
CASSSRSGSTDTQYF
>TRBJ2-7|TRBV4-1|once|TRBD1
TGCGCCAGCAGCGCCCGGACAGGGGGCAACTACGAGCAGTACTTC
CASSARTGGNYEQYF
>TRBJ1-6|TRBV10-3|medium-sized|-
TGTGCCATCAGGTCGAGACAGGATAATTCACCCCTCCACTTT
CAIRSRQDNSPLHF
>TRBJ2-2|TRBV5-1|-|-
TGCGCCAGCAGCTTGGGGTGGGGGGGCGTAAGCTCCGGGGAGCTGTTTTTT
CASSLGWGGVSSGELFF
>TRBJ2-1|TRBV7-9|-|-
TGTGCCAGCAGCTTCCCCGGGTTCGGGGACAACCACAATGAGCAGTTCTTC
CASSFPGFGDNHNEQFF
>TRBJ2-7|TRBV7-6|-|TRBD1
TGTGCCAGCAGCTTGGGACAGGGGGCTGCCTACGAGCAGTACTTC
CASSLGQGAAYEQYF
>TRBJ2-5|TRBV7-9|few|-
TGTGCCAGCAGTTCGACAGGATCGTACCAAGAGACCCAGTACTTC
CASSSTGSYQETQYF
>TRBJ1-1|TRBV7-2|-|TRBD1
TGTGCCAGCAGCCACCCCAGGGGGCAGAACACTGAAGCTTTCTTT
CASSHPRGQNTEAFF
>TRBJ2-2|TRBV11-2|-|TRBD2
TGCGCCAGCAGCCGATATCCGGGGGGGCCCAACACCGGGGAGCTGTTTTTT
CASSRYPGGPNTGELFF
>TRBJ2-7|TRBV7-9|few|TRBD1
TGTGCCAGCAGCTCCGCCGGGACAGCAATCTCCTACGAGCAGTACTTC
CASSSAGTAISYEQYF
>TRBJ1-2|TRBV6-5|-|-
TGTGCCAGCAGCCCAGGGGTTTACTATGGCTACACCTTC
CASSPGVYYGYTF
>TRBJ2-1|TRBV7-2|once|-
TGTGCCAGCAGCTTAGTTCCCCGCTATGAGCAGTTCTTC
CASSLVPRYEQFF
>TRBJ2-2|TRBV5-1|-|-
TGCGCCAGCGGTAGGGGTACGGGTACCGGGGAGCTGTTTTTT
CASGRGTGTGELFF
>TRBJ2-5|TRBV13|-|TRBD2
TGTGCCAGCCGGGCGGGACTAGCAAGGACCCAGTACTTC
CASRAGLARTQYF
>TRBJ2-3|TRBV30|-|-
TGTGCCTGGGAAGGACAGCCCACAGATACGCAGTATTTT
CAWEGQPTDTQYF
>TRBJ1-6|TRBV18|-|-
TGTGCCAGCTCACCACCGCGGGGCCTTAGGGAATCACCCCTCCACTTT
CASSPPRGLRESPLHF
>TRBJ2-2|TRBV7-9|-|-
TGTGCCAGCAGCTTAGAAGGACACAAAGATCTGAACACCGGGGAGCTGTTTTTT
CASSLEGHKDLNTGELFF
>TRBJ2-2|TRBV5-4|once|TRBD1
TGTGCCAGCAGCTTGTTGAAGGGGGCTGTCACCGGGGAGCTGTTTTTT
CASSLLKGAVTGELFF
>TRBJ2-1|TRBV11-2|once|TRBD2
TGTGCCAGCAGCTTAGATGGGACTAGCGGGGGGATCGGTGAGCAGTTCTTC
CASSLDGTSGGIGEQFF
>TRBJ2-1|TRBV7-2|few|TRBD2
TGTGCCAGCAGGCCCGTGGCGGGGGGGACAAATGAGCAGTTCTTC
CASRPVAGGTNEQFF
>TRBJ1-2|TRBV4-2|few|-
TGTGCCAGCAGCCCCCAGGGGCCCGATGGCTACACCTTC
CASSPQGPDGYTF